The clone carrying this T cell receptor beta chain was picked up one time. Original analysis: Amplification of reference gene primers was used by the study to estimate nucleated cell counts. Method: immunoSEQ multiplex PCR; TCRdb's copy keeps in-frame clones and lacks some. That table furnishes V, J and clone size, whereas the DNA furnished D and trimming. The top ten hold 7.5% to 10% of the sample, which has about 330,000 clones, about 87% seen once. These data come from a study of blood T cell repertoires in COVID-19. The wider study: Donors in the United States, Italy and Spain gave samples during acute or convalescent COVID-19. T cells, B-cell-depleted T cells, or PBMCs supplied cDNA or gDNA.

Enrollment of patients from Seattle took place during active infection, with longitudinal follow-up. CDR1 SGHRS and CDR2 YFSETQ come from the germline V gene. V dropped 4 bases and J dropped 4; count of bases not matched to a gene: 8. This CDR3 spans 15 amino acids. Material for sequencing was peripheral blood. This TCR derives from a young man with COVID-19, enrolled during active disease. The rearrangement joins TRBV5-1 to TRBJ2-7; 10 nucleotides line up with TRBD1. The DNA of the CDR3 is TGCGCCAGCAGCCAGGGAGGGACAGGGGATTACGAGCAGTACTTC. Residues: CASSQGGTGDYEQYF.